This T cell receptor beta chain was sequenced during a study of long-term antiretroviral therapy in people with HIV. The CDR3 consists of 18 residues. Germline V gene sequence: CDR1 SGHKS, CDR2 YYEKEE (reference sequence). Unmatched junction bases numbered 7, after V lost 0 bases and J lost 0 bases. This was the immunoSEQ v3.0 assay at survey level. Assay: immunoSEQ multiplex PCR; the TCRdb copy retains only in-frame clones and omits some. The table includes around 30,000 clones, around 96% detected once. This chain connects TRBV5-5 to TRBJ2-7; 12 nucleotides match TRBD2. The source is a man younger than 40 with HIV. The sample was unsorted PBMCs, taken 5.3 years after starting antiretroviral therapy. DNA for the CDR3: TGTGCCAGCAGCTTGGGGGGGACTAGCGGGTACAGCTCCTACGAGCAGTACTTC. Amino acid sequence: CASSLGGTSGYSSYEQYF. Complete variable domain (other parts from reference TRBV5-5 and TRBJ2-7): DAGVTQSPTHLIKTRGQQVTLRCSPISGHKSVSWYQQVLGQGPQFIFQYYEKEERGRGNFPDRFSARQFPNYSSELNVNALLLGDSALYLCASSLGGTSGYSSYEQYFGPGTRLTVT.